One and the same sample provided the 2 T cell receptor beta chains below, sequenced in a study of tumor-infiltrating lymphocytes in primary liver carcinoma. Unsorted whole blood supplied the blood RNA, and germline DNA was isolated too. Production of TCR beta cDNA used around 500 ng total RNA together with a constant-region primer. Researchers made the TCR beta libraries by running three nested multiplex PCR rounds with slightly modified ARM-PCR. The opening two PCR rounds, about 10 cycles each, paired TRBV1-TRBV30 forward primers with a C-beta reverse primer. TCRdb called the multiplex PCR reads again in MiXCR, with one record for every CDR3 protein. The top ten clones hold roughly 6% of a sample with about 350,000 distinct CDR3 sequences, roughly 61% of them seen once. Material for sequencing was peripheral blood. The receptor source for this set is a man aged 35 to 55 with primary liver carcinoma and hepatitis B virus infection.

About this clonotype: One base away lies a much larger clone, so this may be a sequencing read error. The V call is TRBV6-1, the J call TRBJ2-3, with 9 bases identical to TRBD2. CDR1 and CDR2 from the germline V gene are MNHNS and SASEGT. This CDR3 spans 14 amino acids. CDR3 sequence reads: CASSVREGGDTQCF. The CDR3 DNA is TGTGCCAGCAGTGTGCGGGAGGGAGGGGATACGCAGTGTTTT.

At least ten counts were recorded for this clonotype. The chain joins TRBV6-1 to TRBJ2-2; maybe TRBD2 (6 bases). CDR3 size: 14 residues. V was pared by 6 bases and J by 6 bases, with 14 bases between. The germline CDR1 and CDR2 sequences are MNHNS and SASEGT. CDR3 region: CASSLSGTAGELFF. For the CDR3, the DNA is TGTGCCAGCAGCTTATCCGGGACTGCCGGGGAGCTGTTTTTT.